One sample yielded the 30 T cell receptor beta chains listed below, sequenced in a study of OX40 agonist ivuxolimab in advanced cancers. Measured with immunoSEQ multiplex PCR; TCRdb has only the in-frame clones, and not every one. Of roughly 50,000 clones listed, 89% are singletons. The sample consisted of CD4+ or CD8+ T cells sorted from blood, taken in a trial of the OX40 agonist ivuxolimab. These receptors all stem from an adult with an advanced solid tumor such as melanoma, head and neck, liver or kidney cancer.

The chain has TRBV11-2 and TRBJ1-2; D is perhaps TRBD1 (5 bases). This CDR3 is built from 14 residues. Germline CDR1 reads SGHAT; CDR2 reads FQNNGV. Trimming took 3 bases from V and 4 from J, leaving 12 bases between them. The CDR3 reads CASSLSTVGYGYTF. Written as DNA, the CDR3 is TGTGCCAGCAGCTTGTCGACAGTCGGCTATGGCTACACCTTC. Filled out from reference TRBV11-2 and TRBJ1-2, the complete variable domain reads EAGVAQSPRYKIIEKRQSVAFWCNPISGHATLYWYQQILGQGPKLLIQFQNNGVVDDSQLPKDRFSAERLKGVDSTLKIQPAKLEDSAVYLCASSLSTVGYGYTFGSGTRLTVV.

CDR3 residues: CASSGPTRAEQFF. The DNA for the CDR3 is TGTGCCAGCAGTGGCCCCACCCGGGCCGAGCAGTTCTTC. The chain joins TRBV2 to TRBJ2-1; D is uncertain. The germline V gene encodes CDR1 SNHLY and CDR2 FYNNEI. The CDR3 is made up of 13 amino acids. V was cut by 4 bases and J by 10 bases, with 14 bases left in between.

The genes are TRBV7-9 and TRBJ2-1; TRBD2 aligns across 14 bases. Germline values: CDR1 SEHNR, CDR2 FQNEAQ (reference sequence). The CDR3 length is 14 residues. Germline trimming cut 5 bases from V and 9 bases from J; bases unmatched to any gene: 3. CDR3 loop: CASSPTSGRGEQFF. The DNA of the CDR3 is TGTGCCAGCAGCCCGACTAGCGGGAGGGGTGAGCAGTTCTTC.

V gene TRBV15 combines with J gene TRBJ2-5, with a tentative D call TRBD1 (6 bases). Germline values: CDR1 LNHNV, CDR2 YYDKDF (reference sequence). Trimming shortened V by 0 bases and J by 0 bases, and 17 bases separated the two germline ends. This CDR3 has 18 amino acids. The CDR3 is CATSRDHQGIGYQETQYF. DNA of the CDR3: TGTGCCACCAGCAGAGATCACCAGGGGATAGGGTACCAAGAGACCCAGTACTTC.

This clone showed up just once. The chain is built from TRBV29-1 and TRBJ2-7; maybe TRBD1 (5 bases). Trimming cost V 2 bases and J 0 bases, with 11 bases left between them. Germline CDR1 reads SQVTM; CDR2 reads ANQGSEA. The CDR3 consists of 14 residues. The DNA for the CDR3 is TGCAGCGTTGAACAGACAGAGAGCTCCTACGAGCAGTACTTC. Translating gives CSVEQTESSYEQYF.

This chain joins TRBV27 and TRBJ2-7; D is possibly TRBD1 (8 bases). This CDR3 spans 16 amino acids. V was trimmed by 0 bases and J by 5 bases, leaving 17 bases between them. The germline gives CDR1 MNHEY, CDR2 SMNVEV (reference sequence). CDR3 sequence (DNA): TGTGCCAGCAGTTTATCCTCACAGGGGGGGTCCCACGAGCAGTACTTC. It is translated as CASSLSSQGGSHEQYF.

The chain combines TRBV6-6 with TRBJ1-2; D not certain. Germline V gives CDR1 MNHNY, CDR2 SVGAGI (reference sequence). This CDR3 spans 11 amino acids. Trimming took off 5 bases at V and 6 bases at J, with 7 bases between the two ends. This chain's CDR3 is CASSHLDGYTF. The DNA of the CDR3 is TGTGCCAGCAGTCACCTCGATGGCTACACCTTC.

The chain combines TRBV19 with TRBJ1-1; TRBD1 matches at 7 bases. The CDR3 runs 12 residues. Germline V gene sequence: CDR1 LNHDA, CDR2 SQIVND (reference sequence). V was pared by 11 bases and J by 6 bases, with 9 bases of the junction left unmatched. CDR3 residues: CASTEGTAEAFF. For the CDR3, the DNA is TGTGCCTCCACAGAGGGGACAGCTGAAGCTTTCTTT.

The gene calls are TRBV6-1 and TRBJ1-2, with D unclear. V gave up 6 bases and J gave up 9 bases, with 8 bases separating them. The length of the CDR3 is 10 residues. The germline gives CDR1 MNHNS, CDR2 SASEGT. The CDR3 coding sequence is TGTGCCAGCAGGAAGGACCGCTACACCTTC. This translates into CASRKDRYTF.

This chain uses TRBV4-1 with TRBJ1-1; D unclear. The V and J ends lost 7 bases and 0 bases respectively, with 15 bases between them. CDR1 and CDR2 (germline): MGHRA, YSYEKL. The length of the CDR3 is 15 residues. The CDR3 here is CASTPLELMNTEAFF. CDR3 nucleotide sequence: TGCGCCAGCACTCCCTTGGAATTGATGAACACTGAAGCTTTCTTT.

V gene TRBV9 combines with J gene TRBJ2-2; 7 bases match TRBD2. The CDR3 length is 15 residues. Trimming removed 6 bases from V and 0 bases from J; junction bases left unmatched: 5. Germline V lookup: CDR1 SGDLS, CDR2 YYNGEE. The CDR3 sequence: CASKGRASNTGELFF. CDR3 nucleotide sequence: TGTGCCAGCAAAGGGAGGGCCTCGAACACCGGGGAGCTGTTTTTT.

This clone was seen a few times. V and J are TRBV10-2 and TRBJ2-3; 11 bases align to TRBD2. Germline-derived CDR1 and CDR2 are WSHSY and SAAADI. Losses at the gene ends were 5 bases for V and 1 base for J; bases not matched to a gene: 2. The CDR3 contains 15 residues. The chain's CDR3 is CASSMTSGGTDTQYF. The CDR3 DNA sequence: TGCGCCAGCAGTATGACTAGCGGGGGCACAGATACGCAGTATTTT.

The chain carries TRBV11-2 and TRBJ2-7, with D hard to call. The germline CDR1 and CDR2 sequences are SGHAT and FQNNGV. Between the trimmed V and J ends, which lost 3 bases and 4 bases, there was a span of 7 bases. CDR3 length: 12 amino acids. The CDR3 region has the DNA TGTGCCAGCAGCTTGGGATTGTACGAGCAGTACGTC. This translates into CASSLGLYEQYV.

This chain links TRBV5-4 with TRBJ2-1; 9 bases fit TRBD2. The length of the CDR3 is 15 residues. With 5 bases clipped from V and 5 bases from J, the junction kept 8 bases outside the gene matches. Germline lookup yields CDR1 SGHNT and CDR2 YYREEE (reference sequence). CDR3: CASRDEAGGNNEQFF. CDR3 nucleotide sequence: TGTGCCAGCAGGGACGAAGCGGGAGGTAACAATGAGCAGTTCTTC.

V and J are TRBV27 and TRBJ2-7; 12 bases line up with TRBD2. Per germline, CDR1 MNHEY and CDR2 SMNVEV (reference sequence). There are 17 residues in the CDR3. The V segment lost 5 bases and the J segment 4 bases; nucleotides outside the gene matches: 12. This CDR3 reads CASSETRLAGVEYEQYF. In DNA form, the CDR3 reads TGTGCCAGCAGTGAAACCCGACTAGCGGGAGTGGAGTACGAGCAGTACTTC.

The rearrangement links TRBV19 to TRBJ2-5; 7 bases are shared with TRBD2. The CDR3 runs 14 residues. Trimming took 5 bases from V and 5 from J; bases not matched to a gene: 8. Germline lookup yields CDR1 LNHDA and CDR2 SQIVND (reference sequence). The CDR3 region is CASSPMTSSETQYF. The CDR3 DNA reads as TGTGCCAGTAGTCCGATGACTAGCAGCGAGACCCAGTACTTC.

This rearrangement joins TRBV6-5 to TRBJ2-7, with TRBD1 matching 11 bases. The CDR3 extends over 15 amino acids. V was clipped by 6 bases and J by 3 bases; unmatched bases: 7. Germline loops: CDR1 MNHEY, CDR2 SVGAGI. CDR3 sequence reads: CASSPGQGAVYEQYF. In DNA, the CDR3 is TGTGCCAGCAGCCCAGGACAGGGGGCTGTCTACGAGCAGTACTTC.

The chain has TRBV21-1 and TRBJ2-3; the listed D gene, TRBD2, was not tested against the DNA. TRBV21-1 is assigned pseudogene status. The CDR3 loop spans 18 amino acids. The CDR3 here is CASSKASAPSPGTDTQYF. In nucleotides, the CDR3 is TGTGCCAGCAGCAAAGCCTCCGCTCCTAGTCCTGGCACAGATACGCAGTATTTT.

The gene calls are TRBV27 and TRBJ1-2, with D perhaps matching TRBD1 (6 bases). V gave up 6 bases and J gave up 1 base, with 15 bases separating them. The length of the CDR3 is 15 residues. From germline, CDR1 is MNHEY and CDR2 SMNVEV (reference sequence). CDR3 region: CASSPWQGINYGYTF. The CDR3 DNA reads TGTGCCAGCAGCCCATGGCAGGGGATTAACTATGGCTACACCTTC.

The gene calls are TRBV27 and TRBJ2-2; D not resolved. The V gene lost 4 bases and the J gene lost 2 bases, with 8 bases spanning the gap. Per germline, CDR1 MNHEY and CDR2 SMNVEV (reference sequence). The CDR3 runs 14 residues. The CDR3 sequence is CASSSLTNTGELFF. The CDR3 DNA is TGTGCCAGCAGTTCCCTAACTAACACCGGGGAGCTGTTTTTT.

J is TRBJ2-1 and V is TRBV5-6, with D hard to call. From germline, CDR1 is SGHDT and CDR2 YYEEEE. CDR3 length: 12 amino acids. The ends were cut back, 0 bases at V and 6 bases at J, with 4 bases in the middle. CDR3 sequence (DNA): TGTGCCAGCAGCTTGGGGAGCAATGAGCAGTTCTTC. Amino acid sequence: CASSLGSNEQFF.

The count of this clone is one. This chain uses TRBV4-1 with TRBJ1-2, with 8 bases aligning to TRBD1. Germline V gives CDR1 MGHRA, CDR2 YSYEKL. V trimming: 5 bases; J trimming: 4 bases; junction bases outside the gene matches: 6. This CDR3 has 14 residues. CDR3 sequence: CASSDQGAVYGYTF. As DNA, the CDR3 is TGCGCCAGCAGCGATCAGGGGGCTGTCTATGGCTACACCTTC.

V and J are TRBV9 and TRBJ2-7; the match to TRBD2 covers 8 bases. CDR3 size: 15 residues. After removal of 0 bases from V and 1 base from J, the junction contained 3 bases not matched to a gene. Germline V gives CDR1 SGDLS, CDR2 YYNGEE. The CDR3 loop is CASSVVPSGSYEQYF. CDR3 nucleotide sequence: TGTGCCAGCAGCGTAGTGCCTAGCGGGTCCTACGAGCAGTACTTC. The complete variable domain, with remaining parts taken from reference TRBV9 and TRBJ2-7, reads DSGVTQTPKHLITATGQRVTLRCSPRSGDLSVYWYQQSLDQGLQFLIQYYNGEERAKGNILERFSAQQFPDLHSELNLSSLELGDSALYFCASSVVPSGSYEQYFGPGTRLTVT.

V usage is TRBV2 and J usage is TRBJ2-7; no clear D gene. This CDR3 comprises 13 residues. The V end lost 9 bases, the J end lost 3 bases, and 15 bases lay between the germline ends. Germline V CDR1 and CDR2: SNHLY, FYNNEI. As DNA, the CDR3 is TGTGCCAGTGCGGACGGCTTACACTACGAGCAGTACTTC. The encoded protein is CASADGLHYEQYF.

The J gene is TRBJ2-7, the V gene TRBV28; 12 bases match TRBD2. CDR1 and CDR2 from the germline V gene are MDHEN and SYDVKM. This CDR3 is 19 amino acids long. The V and J ends lost 6 bases and 3 bases, in that order; junction bases with no gene match: 18. The CDR3, as DNA: TGTGCCAGCAGCCCGATCAGACAGGGGAGGACTAGCGGGGTCTACGAGCAGTACGTC. Translating it yields CASSPIRQGRTSGVYEQYV.

The count of this clone is one. The J gene is TRBJ1-4, the V gene TRBV5-6; D possibly corresponds to TRBD1 (5 bases). Trimming left V 1 base short and J 7 bases short, with 14 bases between. Germline V lookup: CDR1 SGHDT, CDR2 YYEEEE. The CDR3 length is 15 residues. The CDR3 is CASSLLGDAGEKLFF. As DNA, the CDR3 is TGTGCCAGCAGCTTGCTTGGGGACGCGGGTGAAAAACTGTTTTTT.

V gene TRBV11-2 combines with J gene TRBJ1-1; unclear D gene. CDR1 is SGHAT, CDR2 FQNNGV, per germline. The length of the CDR3 is 13 residues. Trimming cost V 4 bases and J 4 bases, with 10 bases left between them. This CDR3 reads CASSSAFSTEAFF. CDR3 coding DNA: TGTGCCAGCAGCTCAGCTTTCAGCACTGAAGCTTTCTTT.

The V and J genes are TRBV2 and TRBJ2-5; 9 nucleotides line up with TRBD2. The junction had 2 bases not matched to a gene; V was cut back by 5 bases and J by 4 bases. The CDR3 loop spans 13 amino acids. Germline V gene sequence: CDR1 SNHLY, CDR2 FYNNEI. CDR3 in amino acids: CASSQLAGETQYF. Here the CDR3 DNA reads TGTGCCAGCAGTCAACTAGCGGGAGAGACCCAGTACTTC.

V usage is TRBV28 and J usage is TRBJ2-3; no definite D call. The CDR3 consists of 16 residues. Germline CDR1 is MDHEN and CDR2 is SYDVKM. V was pared by 6 bases and J by 2 bases, with 18 bases between. The DNA for the CDR3 is TGTGCCAGCAGGTACGGCCCGGGTGGCGACACAGATACGCAGTATTTT. Translation: CASRYGPGGDTDTQYF.

The chain uses TRBV5-6 and TRBJ1-6; tentative D call: TRBD1 (5 bases). The CDR3 is made up of 14 amino acids. Germline V gene data show CDR1 as SGHDT and CDR2 as YYEEEE. Trimming left V 1 base short and J 7 bases short, with 9 bases between. Here the CDR3 reads CASSLLQGNSPLHF. The CDR3 region has the DNA TGTGCCAGCAGCTTGTTGCAGGGAAATTCACCCCTCCACTTT.